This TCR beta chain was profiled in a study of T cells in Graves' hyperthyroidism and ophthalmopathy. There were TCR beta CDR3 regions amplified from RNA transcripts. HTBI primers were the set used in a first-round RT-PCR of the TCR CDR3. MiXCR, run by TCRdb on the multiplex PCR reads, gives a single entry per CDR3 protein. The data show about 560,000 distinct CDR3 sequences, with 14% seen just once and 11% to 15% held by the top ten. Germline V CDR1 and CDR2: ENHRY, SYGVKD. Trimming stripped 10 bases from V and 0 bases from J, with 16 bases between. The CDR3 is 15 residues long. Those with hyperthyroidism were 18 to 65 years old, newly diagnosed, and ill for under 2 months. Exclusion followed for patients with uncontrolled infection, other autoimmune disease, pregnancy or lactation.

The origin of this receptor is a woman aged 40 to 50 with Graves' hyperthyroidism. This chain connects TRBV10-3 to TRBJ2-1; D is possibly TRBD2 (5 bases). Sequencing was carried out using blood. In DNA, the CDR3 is TGTGCCAGCGCCAGAGGCGGGTCCTCCTACAATGAGCAGTTCTTC. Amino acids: CASARGGSSYNEQFF.